Presented here are 8 T cell receptor beta chains from one specimen sequenced in a study of T cells after yellow fever vaccination. TCRdb analysed the 5' RACE reads with MiXCR anew, one entry per CDR3 protein. The sample shows about 220,000 distinct CDR3 sequences, 6.7% of them seen only once. Source: CD4+ T cells sorted from PBMCs, taken on the day of the yellow fever booster vaccination. Receptors were obtained from a man aged 25-45 years who received the YFV17D yellow fever vaccine.

This clonotype was detected only a few times. The CDR3 region is CATSRAGGSYNEQFF. The CDR3 bases are TGTGCCACCAGCAGAGCGGGCGGGAGCTACAATGAGCAGTTCTTC. The chain recombines TRBV15 with TRBJ2-1; 7 bases line up with TRBD2. Germline V CDR1 and CDR2: LNHNV, YYDKDF (reference sequence). This CDR3 is built from 15 residues. The V and J ends lost 1 base and 3 bases, in that order; junction bases with no gene match: 3.

The CDR3 bases are TGCAGTGCTAGAGGGACAGGGGGAAACTATGGCTACACCTTC. Amino acids: CSARGTGGNYGYTF. The chain uses TRBV20-1 and TRBJ1-2; 10 bases are a match to TRBD1. The junction had 1 base not matched to a gene; V was cut back by 1 base and J by 2 bases. Germline V CDR1 and CDR2: DFQATT, SNEGSKA (reference sequence). This CDR3 is 14 amino acids long.

Many counts were recorded for this clonotype. This chain uses TRBV10-1 with TRBJ2-3; D is possibly TRBD2 (7 bases). The CDR3 length is 14 residues. Trimming pared 0 bases from V and 7 bases from J, leaving 11 bases between. The germline V gene encodes CDR1 WNHNN and CDR2 SYGVQD (reference sequence). CDR3 loop: CASSESGGPHTQYF. Here the CDR3 DNA reads TGCGCCAGCAGTGAGTCCGGGGGGCCACATACGCAGTATTTT.

In regard to this clonotype: A read error may explain this, as a much larger clone is one base away. The chain has TRBV12-3 or TRBV12-4 and TRBJ2-4; no clear D. The CDR3 covers 14 residues. Trimming took 2 bases from V and 7 from J, leaving 12 bases between them. The CDR3 spells CASSLNGYLNIQYF. In nucleotides, the CDR3 is TGTGCCAGCAGTTTAAATGGCTACTTGAACATTCAGTACTTC.

The chain employs TRBV19 and TRBJ2-2; 8 bases match TRBD1. With 7 bases clipped from V and 3 bases from J, the junction kept 7 bases outside the gene matches. CDR1 LNHDA and CDR2 SQIVND come from the germline V gene (reference sequence). The CDR3 sequence is 15 residues long. CDR3 sequence (DNA): TGTGCCAGTAAAAGGACAGGGATAGACACCGGGGAGCTGTTTTTT. Protein product: CASKRTGIDTGELFF.

In this sample, this clonotype turned up once. The J gene is TRBJ2-7, the V gene TRBV7-6, with 10 bases matching TRBD2. V was clipped by 3 bases and J by 5 bases; unmatched bases: 4. In germline, CDR1 is SGHVS, CDR2 FNYEAQ. This CDR3 comprises 14 residues. This chain's CDR3 is CASSFTSGTNEQYF. CDR3 nucleotide sequence: TGTGCCAGCAGCTTCACTAGCGGGACCAACGAGCAGTACTTC.

Points on this clonotype: A much larger clone is a single base away; this may be a read error. This rearrangement joins TRBV10-3 to TRBJ1-5; D remains unclear. Germline V gene sequence: CDR1 ENHRY, CDR2 SYGVKD. The CDR3 spans 13 residues. This chain's CDR3 is CAIRGGGNQAQHF. The CDR3 region has the DNA TGTGCCATCAGGGGTGGCGGCAATCAGGCCCAGCATTTT.

The rearrangement uses TRBV11-2 and TRBJ1-4, with D possibly TRBD1 on 6 matching bases. The CDR3 loop spans 17 amino acids. V lost 6 bases and J 4 bases, leaving 21 bases between the germline ends. CDR1 is SGHAT, CDR2 FQNNGV, per germline. CDR3: CASSFTRRVGGNEKLFF. DNA of the CDR3: TGTGCCAGCAGTTTTACGAGGAGGGTAGGGGGTAATGAAAAACTGTTTTTT.